Below, one T cell receptor beta chain is given with its context. Its antigen remains unidentified. V lost 0 bases and J lost 2; bases outside the gene matches: 8. CDR3 length: 17 residues. Germline V gene sequence: CDR1 SGDLS, CDR2 YYNGEE. Produced via immunoSEQ multiplex PCR; TCRdb's table is partial and in-frame only. Among 150,000 to 250,000 clones listed, roughly three quarters were seen once. These data belong to a study of cytomegalovirus exposure and HLA in healthy donors. Whole-study findings and limits: TCR beta chains numbering some 160 were designated cytomegalovirus-associated. Within the 120 validation repertoires, first-cohort TCR clusters tended to co-occur, according to a later analysis. Using the classifier, cytomegalovirus status was reportedly diagnosed with high specificity and sensitivity.

Sample: PBMCs. The genes are TRBV9 and TRBJ2-3; the match to TRBD2 covers 8 bases. This TCR came from a woman in her twenties or thirties in good health and CMV-seronegative. The CDR3 sequence is CASSVGSGGLYTDTQYF. CDR3 sequence (DNA): TGTGCCAGCAGCGTAGGGAGCGGGGGCCTCTACACAGATACGCAGTATTTT.